A selection of T cell receptor beta chains follows, all from one sample in a study of blood T cell repertoires in COVID-19. The repertoire was sequenced with immunoSEQ multiplex PCR; TCRdb's copy has only in-frame clones and lacks some. The sample has approximately 210,000 clones, around 84% seen once. Sequences were obtained from peripheral blood. Receptor source: a woman older than 75 with COVID-19, enrolled during active disease. CDR3s include the opening cysteine and the closing phenylalanine or tryptophan. D genes are given only for firm matches. Clone size is given for some rows only: seen once, a few or many times, or a class if the clone is expanded.

. | TRBJ2-3 | 14 | TRBV5-4 | . | CASRFFGSTDTQYF | TGTGCCAGCAGATTTTTCGGTAGCACAGATACGCAGTATTTT
. | TRBJ1-6 | 15 | TRBV6-2/TRBV6-3 | TRBD1 | CASTPTGGYNSPLHF | TGTGCCAGCACCCCAACAGGGGGGTATAATTCACCCCTCCACTTT
. | TRBJ2-2 | 15 | TRBV5-4 | TRBD1 | CACSQGARDTGELFF | TGTGCCTGCAGCCAGGGGGCGCGGGACACCGGGGAGCTGTTTTTT
. | TRBJ2-5 | 18 | TRBV2 | TRBD2 | CASSDSGLAGNHKETQYF | TGTGCCAGCAGTGATTCGGGACTAGCTGGCAATCATAAGGAGACCCAGTACTTC
. | TRBJ1-4 | 17 | TRBV5-5 | TRBD1 | CASSLLRQGATNEKLFF | TGTGCCAGCAGCTTGTTGAGACAGGGGGCTACTAATGAAAAACTGTTTTTT
. | TRBJ1-4 | 15 | TRBV2 | TRBD1 | CASSERRQGGEKLFF | TGTGCCAGCAGTGAAAGGAGGCAGGGGGGTGAAAAACTGTTTTTT
. | TRBJ2-7 | 17 | TRBV3-1/TRBV3-2 | TRBD2 | CASSHGEGRLRFYEQYF | TGTGCCAGCAGCCACGGGGAGGGTAGGCTCCGCTTCTACGAGCAGTACTTC
few | TRBJ2-3 | 14 | TRBV6-5 | . | CASSYSSPGDTQYF | TGTGCCAGCAGTTACTCAAGTCCCGGAGATACGCAGTATTTT
. | TRBJ2-5 | 12 | TRBV6-5 | TRBD1 | CATRQGSGTQYF | TGTGCCACACGACAGGGAAGCGGGACCCAGTACTTC
. | TRBJ1-5 | 18 | TRBV6-1 | . | CASSENWDTLKFEQPQHF | TGTGCCAGCAGTGAAAATTGGGACACCCTGAAATTCGAACAGCCCCAGCATTTT
. | TRBJ1-5 | 14 | TRBV2 | . | CASSGLFSNQPQHF | TGTGCCAGCAGTGGACTGTTTAGCAATCAGCCCCAGCATTTT
. | TRBJ1-4 | 15 | TRBV5-1 | . | CASSLSTRALEKLFF | TGCGCCAGCAGCTTGAGCACGCGGGCCTTAGAAAAACTGTTTTTT
. | TRBJ2-3 | 16 | TRBV7-6 | TRBD2 | CASSFSGGGAKDTQYF | TGTGCCAGCAGCTTTAGTGGCGGGGGGGCCAAAGATACGCAGTATTTT
. | TRBJ2-2 | 15 | TRBV6-5 | . | CASGNSGLIPGELFF | TGTGCCAGCGGTAATAGCGGCCTTATCCCCGGGGAGCTGTTTTTT
few | TRBJ2-3 | 16 | TRBV3-1/TRBV3-2 | TRBD2 | CASSQGGTSGADTQYF | TGTGCCAGCAGCCAAGGGGGGACTAGCGGGGCAGATACGCAGTATTTT
. | TRBJ2-5 | 13 | TRBV7-2 | . | CASSLGGPGTQYF | TGTGCCAGCAGCTTAGGCGGCCCGGGGACCCAGTACTTC
. | TRBJ2-3 | 14 | TRBV9 | . | CASSVRGIADTQYF | TGTGCCAGCAGTGTAAGAGGGATAGCAGATACGCAGTATTTT
. | TRBJ1-2 | 17 | TRBV7-9 | . | CASSPRSASAYYYGYTF | TGTGCCAGCAGCCCTCGGTCCGCCAGCGCCTATTACTATGGCTACACCTTC
. | TRBJ1-6 | 15 | TRBV24-1 | TRBD1 | CAARPRQGGDSPLHF | TGTGCCGCCCGCCCCCGACAGGGTGGCGATTCACCCCTCCACTTT
. | TRBJ2-2 | 15 | TRBV25-1 | . | CASRTGTGLTGELFF | TGTGCCAGCAGGACGGGAACAGGGCTCACCGGGGAGCTGTTTTTT
once | TRBJ2-3 | 15 | TRBV3-1/TRBV3-2 | TRBD2 | CASSTTGGPTDTQYF | TGTGCCAGCAGCACAACGGGGGGGCCCACAGATACGCAGTATTTT
. | TRBJ1-2 | 14 | TRBV5-1 | . | CASSLGQGGYGYTF | TGCGCCAGCAGCTTGGGTCAGGGAGGCTATGGCTACACCTTC
. | TRBJ2-1 | 13 | TRBV5-1 | . | CASSFSGGNEQFF | TGCGCCAGCAGCTTTAGTGGTGGCAATGAGCAGTTCTTC
. | TRBJ1-5 | 14 | TRBV19 | TRBD1 | CASMGQYSNQPQHF | TGTGCCAGTATGGGACAGTATAGCAATCAGCCCCAGCATTTT
. | TRBJ2-1 | 13 | TRBV12-3/TRBV12-4 | TRBD2 | CASSQDWAGGLFF | TGTGCCAGCAGCCAAGACTGGGCGGGGGGCCTATTCTTC
once | TRBJ1-4 | 13 | TRBV2 | . | CASSVVLDEKLFF | TGTGCCAGCTCGGTTGTTCTAGACGAAAAACTGTTTTTT
. | TRBJ1-1 | 14 | TRBV6-5 | TRBD1 | CASTFRGVGTEAFF | TGTGCCAGCACTTTCAGGGGGGTCGGGACTGAAGCTTTCTTT
. | TRBJ2-5 | 16 | TRBV10-3 | . | CAISESGTFGGETQYF | TGTGCCATCAGTGAGTCCGGGACTTTCGGCGGAGAGACCCAGTACTTC
. | TRBJ1-1 | 12 | TRBV18 | TRBD1 | CASSPRQGEAFF | TGTGCCAGCTCACCGCGACAGGGTGAAGCTTTCTTT
. | TRBJ2-7 | 11 | TRBV24-1 | TRBD1 | CATSSGGEQYF | TGTGCCACCAGCTCAGGGGGCGAGCAGTACTTC
. | TRBJ1-1 | 13 | TRBV28 | . | CASRDTVNTEAFF | TGTGCCAGCAGGGATACAGTGAACACTGAAGCTTTCTTT
. | TRBJ1-1 | 15 | TRBV18 | TRBD1 | CASSLRTGSNTEAFF | TGTGCCAGCTCACTTAGGACAGGGTCGAACACTGAAGCTTTCTTT
once | TRBJ1-6 | 14 | TRBV7-8 | TRBD1 | CASSLGEDRGYAHF | TGTGCCAGCAGCTTAGGGGAGGACAGGGGTTATGCCCACTTT
. | TRBJ2-5 | 10 | TRBV21-1 | . | CATGLGTQYF | TGTGCCACGGGTTTGGGGACCCAGTACTTC
few | TRBJ2-1 | 13 | TRBV3-1/TRBV3-2 | . | CASSLGLYNEQFF | TGTGCCAGCAGCTTGGGGCTCTACAATGAGCAGTTCTTC
. | TRBJ1-6 | 16 | TRBV4-3 | TRBD1 | CASSRDLQGLGSPLHF | TGCGCCAGCAGCCGAGATCTACAGGGGCTTGGTTCACCCCTCCACTTT
. | TRBJ1-1 | 13 | TRBV12-3/TRBV12-4 | . | CASSTYLNTEAFF | TGTGCCAGCAGCACCTACCTGAACACTGAAGCTTTCTTT
once | TRBJ2-7 | 16 | TRBV18 | TRBD1 | CASSPPGQGELHEQYF | TGTGCCAGCTCACCACCCGGACAGGGCGAGCTCCACGAGCAGTACTTC
. | TRBJ1-5 | 12 | TRBV11-2 | . | CASTRSCQPQHF | TGTGCCAGCACCCGGTCCTGCCAGCCCCAGCATTTT
once | TRBJ2-7 | 17 | TRBV6-2/TRBV6-3 | . | CASSYPTGRGPSYEQYF | TGTGCCAGCAGTTACCCTACCGGGCGGGGGCCCTCCTACGAGCAGTACTTC
. | TRBJ1-4 | 14 | TRBV2 | . | CASGAGATNEKLFF | TGTGCCAGCGGGGCAGGGGCTACTAATGAAAAACTGTTTTTT
few | TRBJ1-1 | 18 | TRBV27 | TRBD1 | CASSLSRTGYRVEGEAFF | TGTGCCAGCAGTTTATCAAGGACAGGGTATCGTGTTGAGGGTGAAGCTTTCTTT
. | TRBJ1-1 | 13 | TRBV18 | . | CASSPPGRVEAFF | TGTGCCAGCTCACCACCGGGGAGGGTTGAAGCTTTCTTT
. | TRBJ1-2 | 12 | TRBV6-5 | . | CASRHRVRGYTF | TGTGCCAGCAGGCACAGGGTTAGAGGCTACACCTTC
once | TRBJ2-3 | 14 | TRBV29-1 | . | CSVAETTSTDTQYF | TGCAGCGTCGCGGAAACCACTAGCACAGATACGCAGTATTTT
. | TRBJ2-5 | 14 | TRBV5-1 | TRBD2 | CASSFLAGEETQYF | TGCGCCAGCAGCTTCCTAGCGGGGGAAGAGACCCAGTACTTC
. | TRBJ1-5 | 13 | TRBV7-2 | . | CASSLATYQPQHF | TGTGCCAGCAGCTTAGCGACTTATCAGCCCCAGCATTTT
. | TRBJ1-5 | 14 | TRBV30 | TRBD1 | CAWTGTGGSQPQHF | TGTGCCTGGACCGGGACAGGGGGAAGTCAGCCCCAGCATTTT
. | TRBJ2-2 | 15 | TRBV7-8 | . | CASSSQGSDTGELFF | TGTGCCAGCAGCTCCCAGGGGTCTGACACCGGGGAGCTGTTTTTT
few | TRBJ2-7 | 17 | TRBV5-5 | . | CASSLVGGRNRAYEQYF | TGTGCCAGCAGCTTAGTTGGGGGACGGAACAGGGCCTACGAGCAGTACTTC
few | TRBJ1-6 | 15 | TRBV19 | . | CASTRYGGLSSPLHF | TGTGCCAGTACCCGGTACGGGGGGCTGAGTTCACCCCTCCACTTT
. | TRBJ2-1 | 13 | TRBV9 | . | CASSVGLINEQFF | TGTGCCAGCAGCGTCGGACTGATCAATGAGCAGTTCTTC
. | TRBJ1-6 | 15 | TRBV5-1 | . | CASSFGSSYNSPLHF | TGCGCCAGCAGCTTTGGGAGCTCCTATAATTCACCCCTCCACTTT
. | TRBJ1-6 | 16 | TRBV27 | . | CASSPNRSSYNSPLHF | TGTGCCAGCAGTCCCAACAGGAGCTCCTATAATTCACCCCTCCACTTT
. | TRBJ1-6 | 16 | TRBV5-6 | TRBD1 | CASQIGTGSYNSPLHF | TGTGCCAGCCAGATCGGGACAGGGTCCTATAATTCACCCCTCCACTTT
. | TRBJ1-3 | 15 | TRBV5-1 | . | CASSEDTNSGNTIYF | TGCGCCAGCAGCGAGGACACTAACTCTGGAAACACCATATATTTT
. | TRBJ1-5 | 15 | TRBV7-2 | . | CASSSLPPAGWPQHF | TGTGCCAGCAGCTCTCTACCCCCGGCAGGGTGGCCCCAGCATTTT